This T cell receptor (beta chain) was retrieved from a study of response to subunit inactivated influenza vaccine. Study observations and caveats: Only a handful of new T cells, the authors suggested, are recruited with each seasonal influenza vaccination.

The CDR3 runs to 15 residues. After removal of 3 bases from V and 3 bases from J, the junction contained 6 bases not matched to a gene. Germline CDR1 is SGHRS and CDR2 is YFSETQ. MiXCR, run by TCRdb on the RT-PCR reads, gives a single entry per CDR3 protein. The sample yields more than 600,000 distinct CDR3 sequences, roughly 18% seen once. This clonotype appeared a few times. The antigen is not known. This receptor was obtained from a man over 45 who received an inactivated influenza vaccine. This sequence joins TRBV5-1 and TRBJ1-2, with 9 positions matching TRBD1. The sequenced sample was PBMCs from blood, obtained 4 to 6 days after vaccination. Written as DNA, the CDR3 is TGCGCCAGCAGCTATGCGACAGGGGGGGACTATGGCTACACCTTC. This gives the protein CASSYATGGDYGYTF.